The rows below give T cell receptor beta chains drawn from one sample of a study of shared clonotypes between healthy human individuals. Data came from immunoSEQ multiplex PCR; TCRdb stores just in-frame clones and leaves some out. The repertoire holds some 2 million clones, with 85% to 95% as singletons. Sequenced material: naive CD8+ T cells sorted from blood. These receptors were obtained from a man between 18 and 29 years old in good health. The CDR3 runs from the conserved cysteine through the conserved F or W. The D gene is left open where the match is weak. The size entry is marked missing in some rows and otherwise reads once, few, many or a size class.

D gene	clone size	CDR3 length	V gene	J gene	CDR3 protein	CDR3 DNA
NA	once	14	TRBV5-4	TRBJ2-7	CASSLEGRPYEQYF	TGTGCCAGCAGCTTGGAGGGCAGACCCTACGAGCAGTACTTC
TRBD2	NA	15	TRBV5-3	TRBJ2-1	CARRPGLAEFNEQFF	TGTGCCAGAAGACCCGGACTAGCGGAGTTCAATGAGCAGTTCTTC
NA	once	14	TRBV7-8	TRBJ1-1	CASSPPGKRGEAFF	TGTGCCAGCAGCCCCCCTGGGAAAAGGGGTGAAGCTTTCTTT
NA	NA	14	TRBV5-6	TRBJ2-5	CASSFQDTQETQYF	TGTGCCAGCAGCTTCCAGGATACACAAGAGACCCAGTACTTC
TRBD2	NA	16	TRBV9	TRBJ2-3	CASSPSTSQAQYTQYF	TGTGCCAGCAGCCCCTCGACTAGCCAAGCACAATATACGCAGTATTTT
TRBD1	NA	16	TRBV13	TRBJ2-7	CASSLAGQGVIYEQYF	TGTGCCAGCAGCTTAGCTGGACAGGGAGTGATCTACGAGCAGTACTTC
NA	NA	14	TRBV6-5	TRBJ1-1	CASSTQGPNTEAFF	TGTGCCAGCAGCACCCAGGGCCCCAACACTGAAGCTTTCTTT
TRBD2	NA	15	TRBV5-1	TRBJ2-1	CASKDGTSGYNEQFF	TGCGCCAGCAAGGACGGGACTAGCGGTTACAATGAGCAGTTCTTC
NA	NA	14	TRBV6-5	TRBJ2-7	CASRSTGPGDEQYF	TGTGCCAGCCGGTCGACAGGCCCCGGGGACGAGCAGTACTTC
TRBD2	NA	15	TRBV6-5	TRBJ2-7	CASSYTSSGSYEQYF	TGTGCCAGCAGTTACACGTCTAGCGGTTCCTACGAGCAGTACTTC
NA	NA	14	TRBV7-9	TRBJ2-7	CASSLVGSSYEQYF	TGTGCCAGCAGCTTGGTCGGCAGCAGTTACGAGCAGTACTTC
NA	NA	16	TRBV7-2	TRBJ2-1	CASSSRLAREDNEQFF	TGTGCCAGCAGCTCTCGGTTGGCTAGGGAGGACAATGAGCAGTTCTTC
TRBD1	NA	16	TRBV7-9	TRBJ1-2	CASSPGTGRDSDGYTF	TGTGCCAGCAGCCCCGGGACAGGGCGGGATAGTGATGGCTACACCTTC
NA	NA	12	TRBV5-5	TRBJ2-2	CASSLAGAELFF	TGTGCCAGCAGCTTGGCAGGTGCGGAGCTGTTTTTT
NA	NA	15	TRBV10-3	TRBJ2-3	CAISASPGGTDTQYF	TGTGCCATCAGTGCGTCCCCGGGGGGCACAGATACGCAGTATTTT
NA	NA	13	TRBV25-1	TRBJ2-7	CASSETNSYEQYF	TGTGCCAGCAGTGAAACCAACTCCTACGAGCAGTACTTC
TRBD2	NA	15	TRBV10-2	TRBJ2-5	CASSEAGGKAETQYF	TGCGCCAGCAGTGAGGCGGGGGGCAAGGCAGAGACCCAGTACTTC
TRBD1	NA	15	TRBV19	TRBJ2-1	CASSIVPGGYNEQFF	TGTGCCAGTAGTATAGTGCCAGGGGGCTACAATGAGCAGTTCTTC
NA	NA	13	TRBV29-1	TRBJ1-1	CSVDLQEGTEAFF	TGCAGCGTTGATTTACAGGAGGGGACTGAAGCTTTCTTT
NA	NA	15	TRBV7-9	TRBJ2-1	CASSLKGKGHNEQFF	TGTGCCAGCAGCTTAAAAGGGAAGGGGCACAATGAGCAGTTCTTC
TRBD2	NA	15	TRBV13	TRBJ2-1	CASSWTSGGAHEQFF	TGTGCCAGCAGCTGGACTAGCGGGGGGGCCCATGAGCAGTTCTTC
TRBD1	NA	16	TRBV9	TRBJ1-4	CASSVEGQPTNEKLFF	TGTGCCAGCAGCGTAGAGGGACAGCCAACTAATGAAAAACTGTTTTTT
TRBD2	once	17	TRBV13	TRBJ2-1	CASSPKEVAGFSSEQFF	TGTGCCAGCAGCCCAAAAGAGGTAGCGGGGTTTAGCAGTGAGCAGTTCTTC
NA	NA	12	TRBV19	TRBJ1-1	CASSPMSTEAFF	TGTGCCAGTAGTCCCATGAGCACTGAAGCTTTCTTT
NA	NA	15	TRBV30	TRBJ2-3	CAWSPHRSSTDTQYF	TGTGCCTGGAGTCCCCACAGATCAAGCACAGATACGCAGTATTTT
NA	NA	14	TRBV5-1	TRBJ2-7	CASSFFTGNHEQYF	TGCGCCAGCAGCTTTTTTACGGGGAACCACGAGCAGTACTTC
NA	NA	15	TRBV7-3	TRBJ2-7	CASSSFDRFGNEQYF	TGTGCCAGCAGCTCCTTCGACAGGTTTGGAAACGAGCAGTACTTC